These 21 T cell receptor beta chains originate from one sample sequenced in a study of cytomegalovirus exposure and HLA in healthy donors. PCR involved 60 Vbeta and 13 Jbeta primers. The data were produced by immunoSEQ multiplex PCR, yet TCRdb's version contains in-frame clones alone and is incomplete. Of about 85,000 clones in the sample, about 80% were seen once. The sample was PBMCs. The receptors were sampled from a man between 50 and 59 years old in good health and CMV-seropositive.

J is TRBJ1-2 and V is TRBV13, with D uncertain. The CDR3 sequence is 14 residues long. The germline V and J ends were trimmed by 3 bases and 7 bases, with 15 bases remaining between them. Germline CDR1 is PRHDT and CDR2 is FYEKMQ (reference sequence). CDR3 sequence reads: CASSFTGYIAGYTF. The CDR3 region has the DNA TGTGCCAGCAGCTTTACGGGGTACATCGCTGGCTACACCTTC. Complete variable domain (other parts from reference TRBV13 and TRBJ1-2): AAGVIQSPRHLIKEKRETATLKCYPIPRHDTVYWYQQGPGQDPQFLISFYEKMQSDKGSIPDRFSAQQFSDYHSELNMSSLELGDSALYFCASSFTGYIAGYTFGSGTRLTVV.

J is TRBJ1-5 and V is TRBV30, with 11 nucleotides matching TRBD1. The germline gives CDR1 GTSNPN, CDR2 SVGIG (reference sequence). Losses at the gene ends were 2 bases for V and 6 bases for J; bases not matched to a gene: 6. The CDR3 covers 15 residues. The CDR3 nucleotides are TGTGCCTGGAGTCGTGGGACAGGGGGTGGTCAGCCCCAGCATTTT. Translation: CAWSRGTGGGQPQHF.

This rearrangement joins TRBV12-5 to TRBJ2-1; 12 nucleotides match TRBD2. V dropped 1 base and J dropped 8; count of bases not matched to a gene: 3. CDR3 size: 15 residues. From germline, CDR1 is LGHNT and CDR2 FRNRAP. The CDR3 sequence: CASGLGLAGADEQFF. CDR3 nucleotides: TGTGCTAGTGGTTTGGGACTAGCGGGAGCTGATGAGCAGTTCTTC.

The chain uses TRBV13 and TRBJ2-1, with 7 bases aligning to TRBD2. There are 14 residues in the CDR3. V trimming: 5 bases; J trimming: 10 bases; junction bases outside the gene matches: 11. Germline CDR1 and CDR2: PRHDT and FYEKMQ (reference sequence). CDR3 in DNA: TGTGCCAGCAGCATCGGACTAGATTCAGGGGAGCAGTTCTTC. Encoded protein: CASSIGLDSGEQFF.

The chain carries TRBV16 and TRBJ1-5, with 7 bases that match TRBD1. This CDR3 has 14 amino acids. V shed 4 bases, J shed 4 bases, and the junction held 4 bases outside the gene matches. CDR1 KGHSY and CDR2 FQNENV come from the germline V gene. The CDR3 sequence is CASSRNRGNQPQHF. CDR3 in DNA: TGTGCCAGCAGCCGGAACAGGGGAAATCAGCCCCAGCATTTT. Drawing the rest from reference TRBV16 and TRBJ1-5, the complete variable domain is GEEVAQTPKHLVRGEGQKAKLYCAPIKGHSYVFWYQQVLKNEFKFLISFQNENVFDETGMPKERFSAKCLPNSPCSLEIQATKLEDSAVYFCASSRNRGNQPQHFGDGTRLSIL.

This clone has only one observation. J is TRBJ1-4 and V is TRBV5-8, with TRBD1 matching over 8 bases. The CDR3 sequence is 15 residues long. Unmatched junction bases numbered 11, after V lost 5 bases and J lost 8 bases. Germline V gene data show CDR1 as SGHTS and CDR2 as YDEGEE. Here the CDR3 DNA reads TGTGCCAGCAGTTTTACCGGGACAGGAGGAGAAAAACTGTTTTTT. It specifies CASSFTGTGGEKLFF.

The rearrangement links TRBV29-1 to TRBJ2-3; 12 nucleotides line up with TRBD2. Germline lookup yields CDR1 SQVTM and CDR2 ANQGSEA. The CDR3 totals 14 residues. Losses at the gene ends were 8 bases for V and 11 bases for J; bases not matched to a gene: 14. CDR3 DNA sequence: TGCAGCCAAAGACTAGCGGGAGACGGAGTGGAGCAGTATTTT. It encodes CSQRLAGDGVEQYF.

V and J are TRBV6-5 and TRBJ2-1, with 10 positions matching TRBD2. This CDR3 has 15 residues. CDR1 is MNHEY, CDR2 SVGAGI, per germline. Trimming at V came to 1 base and at J to 5 bases, leaving 2 bases not matched to a gene. Here the CDR3 DNA reads TGTGCCAGCAGTTACTGGACTAGCGGCCACAATGAGCAGTTCTTC. This encodes CASSYWTSGHNEQFF.

The rearrangement joins TRBV5-1 to TRBJ1-1; D ambiguous. The CDR3 is made up of 14 amino acids. V gave up 2 bases and J gave up 2 bases, with 10 bases separating them. CDR1 SGHRS and CDR2 YFSETQ come from the germline V gene. CDR3 in DNA: TGCGCCAGCAGCTTTACAGCTGACAACACTGAAGCTTTCTTT. Translated: CASSFTADNTEAFF.

This chain joins TRBV6-6 and TRBJ2-7; maybe TRBD1 (6 bases). Germline V lookup: CDR1 MNHNY, CDR2 SVGAGI (reference sequence). V gave up 2 bases and J gave up 6 bases, with 11 bases separating them. The CDR3 spans 13 residues. The CDR3 region is CASSYAGAREQYF. CDR3 coding DNA: TGTGCCAGCAGTTACGCAGGGGCCCGCGAGCAGTACTTC.

This clone has more than one count but fewer than ten. This sequence joins TRBV7-3 and TRBJ2-1, with unresolved D. V was clipped by 5 bases and J by 3 bases, with 11 bases between them. This CDR3 region has 14 residues. CDR1 and CDR2 (germline): SGHTA, FQGTGA. In nucleotides, the CDR3 is TGTGCCAGCAGCGAAAAGCTAGGCTACAATGAGCAGTTCTTC. Encoded protein: CASSEKLGYNEQFF.

The chain's CDR3 is CASSLGRANTQYF. The CDR3 DNA reads TGTGCCAGCAGCTTAGGCAGGGCCAATACGCAGTATTTT. J is TRBJ2-3 and V is TRBV11-3, with TRBD1 as a possible D gene (5 bases). The CDR3 contains 13 residues. CDR1 and CDR2 (germline): SGHNT, YENEEA. Trimming pared 1 base from V and 7 bases from J, leaving 9 bases between.

The CDR3 spells CASGQPGHLIGELFF. CDR3 coding DNA: TGTGCCAGTGGTCAACCAGGACACCTTATCGGGGAGCTGTTTTTT. The V call is TRBV19, the J call TRBJ2-2; D is perhaps TRBD1 (5 bases). Germline assignment: CDR1 LNHDA and CDR2 SQIVND (reference sequence). The CDR3 has 15 residues. Between the trimmed V and J ends, which lost 8 bases and 7 bases, there was a span of 20 bases.

Only a few counts were recorded for this clone. The genes are TRBV6-1 and TRBJ1-2, with 8 bases matching TRBD1. The trim removed 6 bases at V and 4 bases at J, leaving 10 bases unmatched. This CDR3 contains 15 residues. In germline, CDR1 is MNHNS, CDR2 SASEGT. This CDR3 reads CASRGTGGGGYGYTF. As DNA, the CDR3 is TGTGCCAGCAGGGGAACAGGGGGAGGGGGCTATGGCTACACCTTC.

Here the CDR3 DNA reads TGTGCCAGCAGTACCGACTTGGCCGCCTACGAGCAGTACTTC. It is translated as CASSTDLAAYEQYF. The chain joins TRBV6-5 to TRBJ2-7, with D unresolved. The CDR3 is made up of 14 amino acids. Looked up from germline, CDR1 is MNHEY and CDR2 is SVGAGI. V dropped 5 bases and J dropped 2 bases, with 13 bases sitting between them.

In this sample, this clone turned up many times. The chain carries TRBV19 and TRBJ1-1; possibly TRBD1 for D (6 bases). The CDR3 sequence is 14 residues long. Trimming left V 5 bases short and J 4 bases short, with 14 bases between. Looked up from germline, CDR1 is LNHDA and CDR2 is SQIVND (reference sequence). The CDR3 is CASSVQGKGTEAFF. DNA for the CDR3: TGTGCCAGTAGTGTACAGGGAAAGGGCACTGAAGCTTTCTTT.

The chain joins TRBV19 to TRBJ2-1, with TRBD2 matching over 11 bases. The CDR3 is made up of 14 amino acids. Germline-derived CDR1 and CDR2 are LNHDA and SQIVND (reference sequence). The V segment lost 3 bases and the J segment 9 bases; nucleotides outside the gene matches: 4. The DNA for the CDR3 is TGTGCCAGTAGTATCGGGACTAGCGGCACTGAGCAGTTCTTC. It translates to CASSIGTSGTEQFF.

This clone was seen more than once but under ten times. This chain uses TRBV15 with TRBJ1-1; D is ambiguous. V lost 1 base and J 6 bases, leaving 9 bases between the germline ends. The CDR3 loop spans 13 amino acids. Per germline, CDR1 LNHNV and CDR2 YYDKDF (reference sequence). CDR3 sequence reads: CATSRGVRSEAFF. CDR3 coding DNA: TGTGCCACCAGCAGAGGGGTCAGGTCTGAAGCTTTCTTT.

With respect to this clone: A read error may produce the germline difference seen at one junction end. The rearrangement joins TRBV7-9 to TRBJ2-6, with 8 bases identical to TRBD1. The germline CDR1 and CDR2 sequences are SEHNR and FQNEAQ (reference sequence). This CDR3 has 19 amino acids. DNA of the CDR3: TGTTCCAGCAGCTTCTCACAGGGGGTCCCCACTATGGGGGCCAACGTCCTGACTTTC. This encodes CSSSFSQGVPTMGANVLTF. Using reference TRBV7-9 and TRBJ2-6 for the parts outside the CDR3, the full variable domain is DTGVSQNPRHKITKRGQNVTFRCDPISEHNRLYWYRQTLGQGPEFLTYFQNEAQLEKSRLLSDRFSAERPKGSFSTLEIQRTEQGDSAMYLCSSSFSQGVPTMGANVLTFGAGSRLTVL.

This clone was observed a few times. The chain employs TRBV10-3 and TRBJ2-7, with 12 bases lining up with TRBD2. The CDR3 has 13 amino acids. Losses at the gene ends were 10 bases for V and 6 bases for J; bases not matched to a gene: 7. CDR1 is ENHRY, CDR2 SYGVKD, per germline. The CDR3 is CASGLAGLGEQYF. As DNA, the CDR3 is TGTGCCAGCGGACTAGCGGGATTGGGCGAGCAGTACTTC.

This clone has a single count. The chain carries TRBV19 and TRBJ2-7; possible D gene TRBD1, 6 bases. Trimming removed 5 bases from V and 7 bases from J, with 18 bases in between. CDR1 and CDR2 (germline): LNHDA, SQIVND (reference sequence). This CDR3 comprises 14 residues. The CDR3 protein is CASSARDIPSEQYF. The CDR3 DNA reads TGTGCCAGTAGTGCCCGGGACATCCCAAGTGAGCAGTACTTC.